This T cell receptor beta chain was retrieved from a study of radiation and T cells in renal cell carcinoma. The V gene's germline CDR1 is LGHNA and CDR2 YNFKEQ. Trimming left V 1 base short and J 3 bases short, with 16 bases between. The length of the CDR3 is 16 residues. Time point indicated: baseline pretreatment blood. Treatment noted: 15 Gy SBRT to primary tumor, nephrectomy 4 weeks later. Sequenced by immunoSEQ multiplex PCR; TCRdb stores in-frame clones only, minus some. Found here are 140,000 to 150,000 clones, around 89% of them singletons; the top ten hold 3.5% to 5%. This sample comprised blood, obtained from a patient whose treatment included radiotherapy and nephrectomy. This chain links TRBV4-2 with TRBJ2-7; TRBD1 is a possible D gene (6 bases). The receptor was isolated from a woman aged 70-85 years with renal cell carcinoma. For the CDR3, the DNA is TGTGCCAGCAGCCAAGCCCCGGGACAACGGAGCTACGAGCAGTACTTC. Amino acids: CASSQAPGQRSYEQYF.